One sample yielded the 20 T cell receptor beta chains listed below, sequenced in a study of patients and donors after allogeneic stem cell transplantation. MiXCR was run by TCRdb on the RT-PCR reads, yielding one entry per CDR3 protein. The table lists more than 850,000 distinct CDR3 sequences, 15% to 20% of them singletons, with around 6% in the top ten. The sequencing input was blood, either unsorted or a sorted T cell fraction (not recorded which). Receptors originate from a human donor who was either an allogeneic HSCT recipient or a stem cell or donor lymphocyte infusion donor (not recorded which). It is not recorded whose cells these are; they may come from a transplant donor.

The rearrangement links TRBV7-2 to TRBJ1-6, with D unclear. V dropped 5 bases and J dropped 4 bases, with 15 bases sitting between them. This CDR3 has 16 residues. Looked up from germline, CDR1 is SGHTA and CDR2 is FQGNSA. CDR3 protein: CASSDDYARYNSPLHF. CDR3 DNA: TGTGCCAGCAGCGACGACTACGCCCGGTATAATTCACCCCTCCACTTT. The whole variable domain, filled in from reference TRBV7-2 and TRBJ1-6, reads GAGVSQSPSNKVTEKGKDVELRCDPISGHTALYWYRQSLGQGLEFLIYFQGNSAPDKSGLPSDRFSAERTGGSVSTLTIQRTQQEDSAVYLCASSDDYARYNSPLHFGNGTRLTVT.

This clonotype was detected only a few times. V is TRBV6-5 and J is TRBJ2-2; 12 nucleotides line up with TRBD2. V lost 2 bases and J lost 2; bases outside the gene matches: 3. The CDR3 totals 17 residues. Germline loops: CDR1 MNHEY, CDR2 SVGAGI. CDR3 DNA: TGTGCCAGCAGTTACAGGACTAGCGGGACTAACACCGGGGAGCTGTTTTTT. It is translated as CASSYRTSGTNTGELFF.

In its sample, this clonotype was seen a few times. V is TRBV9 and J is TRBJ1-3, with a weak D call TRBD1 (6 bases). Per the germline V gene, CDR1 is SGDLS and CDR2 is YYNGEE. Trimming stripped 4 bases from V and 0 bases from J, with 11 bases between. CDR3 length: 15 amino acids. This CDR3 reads CASSPRTDSGNTIYF. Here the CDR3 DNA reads TGTGCCAGCAGCCCCCGGACAGACTCTGGAAACACCATATATTTT.

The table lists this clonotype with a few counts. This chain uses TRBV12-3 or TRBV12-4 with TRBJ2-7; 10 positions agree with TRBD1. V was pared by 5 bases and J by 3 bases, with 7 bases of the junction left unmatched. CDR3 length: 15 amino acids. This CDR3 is CASSPTGGPYYEQYF. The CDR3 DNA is TGTGCCAGCAGTCCGACAGGGGGCCCTTACTACGAGCAGTACTTC.

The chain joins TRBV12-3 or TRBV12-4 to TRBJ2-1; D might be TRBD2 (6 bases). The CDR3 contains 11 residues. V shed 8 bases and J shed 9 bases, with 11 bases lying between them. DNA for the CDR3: TGTGCCAGCCTCTTTAGCGGTGAGCAGTTCTTC. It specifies CASLFSGEQFF.

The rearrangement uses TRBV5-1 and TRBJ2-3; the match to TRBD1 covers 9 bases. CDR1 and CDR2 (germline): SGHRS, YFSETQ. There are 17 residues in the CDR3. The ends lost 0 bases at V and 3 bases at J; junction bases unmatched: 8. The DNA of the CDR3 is TGCGCCAGCAGCTTGGCTGGGACAGGGAGTTTTACAGATACGCAGTATTTT. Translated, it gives CASSLAGTGSFTDTQYF.

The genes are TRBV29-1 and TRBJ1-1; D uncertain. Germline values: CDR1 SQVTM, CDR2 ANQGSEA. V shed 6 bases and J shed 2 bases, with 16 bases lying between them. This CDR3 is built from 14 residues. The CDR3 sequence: CSVRIDRANTEAFF. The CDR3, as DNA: TGCAGCGTGCGAATTGACCGGGCTAACACTGAAGCTTTCTTT.

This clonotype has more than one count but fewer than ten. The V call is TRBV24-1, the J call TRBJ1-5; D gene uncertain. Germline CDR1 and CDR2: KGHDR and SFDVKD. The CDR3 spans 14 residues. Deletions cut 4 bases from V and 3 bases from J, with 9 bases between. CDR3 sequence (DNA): TGTGCCACCAGTGAGGGCACATTCAATCAGCCCCAGCATTTT. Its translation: CATSEGTFNQPQHF.

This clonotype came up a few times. As DNA, the CDR3 is TGTGCCAGCAGCCAAGTCTCTGTCGGTGAGCAGTTCTTC. Translating gives CASSQVSVGEQFF. The chain recombines TRBV3-1 with TRBJ2-1; no definite D call. Germline V gene sequence: CDR1 LGHDT, CDR2 YNNKEL (reference sequence). CDR3 size: 13 residues. With 1 base removed from V and 9 bases from J, the gap between germline ends came to 10 bases.

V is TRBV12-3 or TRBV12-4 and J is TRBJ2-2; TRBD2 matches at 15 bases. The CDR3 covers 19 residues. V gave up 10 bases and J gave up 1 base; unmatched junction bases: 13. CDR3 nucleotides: TGTGCCACCCTCAACCCCGGACTAGCGGGAGGGCTGAACACCGGGGAGCTGTTTTTT. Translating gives CATLNPGLAGGLNTGELFF.

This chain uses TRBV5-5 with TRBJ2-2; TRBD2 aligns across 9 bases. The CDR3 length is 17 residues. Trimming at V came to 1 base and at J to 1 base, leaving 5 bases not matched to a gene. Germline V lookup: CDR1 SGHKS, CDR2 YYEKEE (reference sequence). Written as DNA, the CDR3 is TGTGCCAGCAGCTTGAGTGTTAGCGGGGGGAACACCGGGGAGCTGTTTTTT. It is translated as CASSLSVSGGNTGELFF. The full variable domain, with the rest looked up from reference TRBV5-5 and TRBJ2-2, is DAGVTQSPTHLIKTRGQQVTLRCSPISGHKSVSWYQQVLGQGPQFIFQYYEKEERGRGNFPDRFSARQFPNYSSELNVNALLLGDSALYLCASSLSVSGGNTGELFFGEGSRLTVL.

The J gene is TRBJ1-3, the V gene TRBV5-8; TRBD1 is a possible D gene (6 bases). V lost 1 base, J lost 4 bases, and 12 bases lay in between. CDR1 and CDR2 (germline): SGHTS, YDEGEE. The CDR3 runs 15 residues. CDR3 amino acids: CASSLRGGAGNTIYF. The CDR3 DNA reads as TGTGCCAGCAGCTTGCGCGGGGGCGCAGGAAACACCATATATTTT.

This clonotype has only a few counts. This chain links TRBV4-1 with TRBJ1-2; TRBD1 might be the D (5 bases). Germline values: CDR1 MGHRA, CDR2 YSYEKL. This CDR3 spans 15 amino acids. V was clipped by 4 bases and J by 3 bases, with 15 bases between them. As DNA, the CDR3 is TGCGCCAGCAGCCCCACCCCGCGGGGGGACTATGGCTACACCTTC. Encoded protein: CASSPTPRGDYGYTF.

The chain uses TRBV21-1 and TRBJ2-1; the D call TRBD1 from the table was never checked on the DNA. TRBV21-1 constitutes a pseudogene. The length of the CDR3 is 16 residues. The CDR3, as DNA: TGTGCCAGCAGCAAAGAGGGGCTACCTCTCTACAATGAGCAGTTCTTC. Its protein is CASSKEGLPLYNEQFF.

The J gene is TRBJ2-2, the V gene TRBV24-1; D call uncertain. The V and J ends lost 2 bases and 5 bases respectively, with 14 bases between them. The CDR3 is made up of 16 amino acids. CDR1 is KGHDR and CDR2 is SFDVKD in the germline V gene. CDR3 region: CATSDSIGRYTGELFF. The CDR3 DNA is TGTGCCACCAGTGATTCAATAGGACGGTATACCGGGGAGCTGTTTTTT.

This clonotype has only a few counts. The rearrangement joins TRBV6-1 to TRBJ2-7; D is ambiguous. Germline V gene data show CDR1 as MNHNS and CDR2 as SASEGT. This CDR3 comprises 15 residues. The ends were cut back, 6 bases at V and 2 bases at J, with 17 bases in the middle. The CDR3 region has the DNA TGTGCCAGCAGAACCCACGCTGCTATCCCCTACGAGCAGTACTTC. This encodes CASRTHAAIPYEQYF.

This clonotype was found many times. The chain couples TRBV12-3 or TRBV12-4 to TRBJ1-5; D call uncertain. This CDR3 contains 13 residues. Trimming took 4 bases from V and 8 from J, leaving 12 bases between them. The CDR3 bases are TGTGCCAGCAGTTCCGCCCTTGGGGAGCCCCAGCATTTT. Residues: CASSSALGEPQHF.

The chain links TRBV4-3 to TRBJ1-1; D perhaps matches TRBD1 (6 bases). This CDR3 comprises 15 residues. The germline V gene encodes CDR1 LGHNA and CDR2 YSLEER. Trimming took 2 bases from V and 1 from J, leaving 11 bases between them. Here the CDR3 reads CASSQQRGRNTEAFF. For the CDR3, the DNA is TGCGCCAGCAGCCAACAACGGGGGCGGAACACTGAAGCTTTCTTT.

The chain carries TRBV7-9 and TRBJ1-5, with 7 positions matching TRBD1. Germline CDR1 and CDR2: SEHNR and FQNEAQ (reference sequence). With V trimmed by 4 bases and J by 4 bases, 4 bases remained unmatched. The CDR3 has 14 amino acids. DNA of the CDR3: TGTGCCAGCAGCTCGGGGACAGAGAATCAGCCCCAGCATTTT. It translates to CASSSGTENQPQHF.

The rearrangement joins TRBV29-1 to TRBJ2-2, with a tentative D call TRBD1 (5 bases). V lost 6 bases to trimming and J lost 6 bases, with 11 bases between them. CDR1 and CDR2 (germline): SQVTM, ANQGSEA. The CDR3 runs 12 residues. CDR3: CSVLQGSGELFF. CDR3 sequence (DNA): TGCAGCGTCCTCCAGGGATCCGGGGAGCTGTTTTTT.